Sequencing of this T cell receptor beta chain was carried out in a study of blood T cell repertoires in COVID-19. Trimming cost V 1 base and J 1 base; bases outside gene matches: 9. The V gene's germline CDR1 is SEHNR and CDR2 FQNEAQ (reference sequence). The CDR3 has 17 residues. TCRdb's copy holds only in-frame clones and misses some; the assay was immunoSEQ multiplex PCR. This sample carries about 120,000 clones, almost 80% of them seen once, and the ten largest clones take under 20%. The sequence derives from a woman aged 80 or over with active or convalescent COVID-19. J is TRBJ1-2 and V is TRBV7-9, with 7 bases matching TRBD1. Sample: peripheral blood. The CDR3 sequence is CASSLVAPDRDNYGYTF. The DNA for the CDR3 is TGTGCCAGCAGCTTAGTGGCTCCCGACAGGGATAACTATGGCTACACCTTC.